Each of the 21 T cell receptor beta chains below was sequenced from the same sample in a study of identifying expanded T cells in peripheral blood (dated by TCRdb to between 2018 and 2021). Library prep was done by the immunoSEQ multiplex PCR assay. As stored in TCRdb, this immuneACCESS dataset retains in-frame rearrangements with V and J assigned. A fraction of the clones does not appear; measured against another copy, unresolved V genes explain less than half of the discrepancy, and the remainder lacks a known reason. The sample table records about 100,000 clones; about 90% of these occur just once. The ten largest clones take up 4.5% to 6.5% of the sample. The sequencing input was blood. Receptors were obtained from a person between 18 and 69 years old in good health.

The chain combines TRBV12-5 with TRBJ2-2; D tentatively reads TRBD1 or TRBD2 (6 bases each). V lost 2 bases and J 7 bases, leaving 14 bases between the germline ends. Per the germline V gene, CDR1 is LGHNT and CDR2 is FRNRAP. This CDR3 is 15 amino acids long. The CDR3 reads CASGLRGAPGGELFF. CDR3 bases: TGTGCTAGTGGTTTGAGGGGGGCGCCGGGCGGGGAGCTGTTTTTT.

The chain is built from TRBV5-4 and TRBJ1-2, with 9 positions matching TRBD1. This CDR3 spans 16 amino acids. With V trimmed by 4 bases and J by 0 bases, 7 bases remained unmatched. The germline V gene encodes CDR1 SGHNT and CDR2 YYREEE (reference sequence). CDR3 in amino acids: CASSRPGTGTNYGYTF. The CDR3 DNA reads TGTGCCAGCAGCCGTCCCGGGACAGGGACTAACTATGGCTACACCTTC.

The chain links TRBV7-6 to TRBJ2-3; no clear D. The ends were cut back, 3 bases at V and 0 bases at J, with 13 bases in the middle. The CDR3 sequence is 16 residues long. Looked up from germline, CDR1 is SGHVS and CDR2 is FNYEAQ. The CDR3, as DNA: TGTGCCAGCAGCTTCGGACGGACCCTCAGCACAGATACGCAGTATTTT. Residues: CASSFGRTLSTDTQYF.

J is TRBJ1-1 and V is TRBV4-3, with a weak D call TRBD1 (5 bases). The germline gives CDR1 LGHNA, CDR2 YSLEER. Trimming removed 0 bases at V and 3 bases at J, with 8 bases between. This CDR3 contains 14 residues. The CDR3 bases are TGCGCCAGCAGCCAAGATGTGGGGGACACTGAAGCTTTCTTT. This sequence encodes CASSQDVGDTEAFF.

V gene TRBV7-9 combines with J gene TRBJ2-7, with TRBD1 matching over 9 bases. The germline V gene encodes CDR1 SEHNR and CDR2 FQNEAQ (reference sequence). The CDR3 extends over 14 amino acids. J lost 7 bases, V lost 1 base, and 5 bases had no gene match. The CDR3 here is CASSLEQGAREQYF. DNA for the CDR3: TGTGCCAGCAGCTTAGAACAGGGGGCAAGGGAGCAGTACTTC.

The J gene is TRBJ2-3, the V gene TRBV25-1; maybe TRBD1 (5 bases). Trimming pared 0 bases from V and 2 bases from J, leaving 12 bases between. The germline CDR1 and CDR2 sequences are MGHDK and SYGVNS. The CDR3 length is 16 residues. CDR3 sequence: CASSEYAQAFTDTQYF. The CDR3 DNA sequence: TGTGCCAGCAGTGAATATGCACAGGCGTTCACAGATACGCAGTATTTT.

The chain has TRBV18 and TRBJ1-3; TRBD1 aligns across 7 bases. The trim removed 3 bases at V and 1 base at J, leaving 12 bases unmatched. There are 18 residues in the CDR3. CDR1 is KGHSH, CDR2 LQKENI, per germline. Here the CDR3 DNA reads TGTGCCAGCTCACCTCGACCCGGGACAGTGACATCTGGAAACACCATATATTTT. Its protein is CASSPRPGTVTSGNTIYF.

J is TRBJ1-1 and V is TRBV4-1; 9 bases are a match to TRBD1. Germline values: CDR1 MGHRA, CDR2 YSYEKL. After removal of 3 bases from V and 4 bases from J, the junction contained 9 bases not matched to a gene. There are 16 residues in the CDR3. CDR3 region: CASSHEQGARATEAFF. As DNA, the CDR3 is TGCGCCAGCAGCCATGAACAGGGGGCGCGGGCCACTGAAGCTTTCTTT.

This sequence joins TRBV27 and TRBJ2-1, with D possibly TRBD1 on 5 matching bases. Trimming left V 8 bases short and J 0 bases short, with 17 bases between. The CDR3 sequence is 16 residues long. Germline assignment: CDR1 MNHEY and CDR2 SMNVEV (reference sequence). As DNA, the CDR3 is TGTGCCAGCCAAATCCTTACAGGAAGCTCCTACAATGAGCAGTTCTTC. Translating gives CASQILTGSSYNEQFF.

V is TRBV2 and J is TRBJ1-1; D remains ambiguous. Per the germline V gene, CDR1 is SNHLY and CDR2 is FYNNEI. V lost 9 bases and J lost 3, with 17 bases in between. The CDR3 extends over 14 amino acids. The CDR3 here is CARARHVGHTEAFF. DNA for the CDR3: TGTGCCAGGGCCCGACACGTCGGTCACACTGAAGCTTTCTTT. The full variable domain, rest sourced from reference TRBV2 and TRBJ1-1, is EPEVTQTPSHQVTQMGQEVILRCVPISNHLYFYWYRQILGQKVEFLVSFYNNEISEKSEIFDDQFSVERPDGSNFTLKIRSTKLEDSAMYFCARARHVGHTEAFFGQGTRLTVV.

This clone was recorded only once. This rearrangement joins TRBV6-1 to TRBJ1-6; TRBD1 is a possible D gene (6 bases). The CDR3 has 15 residues. Germline CDR1 MNHNS, CDR2 SASEGT. With 4 bases removed from V and 7 bases from J, the gap between germline ends came to 14 bases. The CDR3 reads CASSGGGLGNSPLHF. The CDR3 coding sequence is TGTGCCAGCAGTGGTGGGGGCCTGGGGAATTCACCCCTCCACTTT.

The gene calls are TRBV7-9 and TRBJ1-4; TRBD1 matches at 12 bases. V was clipped by 10 bases and J by 1 base; unmatched bases: 10. CDR1 SEHNR and CDR2 FQNEAQ come from the germline V gene (reference sequence). The CDR3 has 17 amino acids. The CDR3 DNA follows: TGTGCCACCTATTCGGGGACAGGGGGCGTAACTAATGAAAAACTGTTTTTT. It yields the protein CATYSGTGGVTNEKLFF.

The chain couples TRBV27 to TRBJ1-2, with 7 positions matching TRBD1. CDR3 size: 15 residues. Germline CDR1 MNHEY, CDR2 SMNVEV (reference sequence). Trimming cost V 6 bases and J 4 bases; bases outside gene matches: 11. DNA for the CDR3: TGTGCCAGCAGCCGACAGGGTGGGTCGAGCTATGGCTACACCTTC. Protein product: CASSRQGGSSYGYTF.

In this sample, this clone turned up a few times. The V call is TRBV5-1, the J call TRBJ1-2; TRBD1 matches at 8 bases. The length of the CDR3 is 13 residues. J lost 6 bases, V lost 0 bases, and 1 base had no gene match. Germline loops: CDR1 SGHRS, CDR2 YFSETQ. CDR3 DNA: TGCGCCAGCAGCTTGGTGACAGGGGATGGCTACACCTTC. It yields the protein CASSLVTGDGYTF.

The V call is TRBV5-1, the J call TRBJ2-5, with 7 bases lining up with TRBD2. Trimming cost V 2 bases and J 5 bases; bases outside gene matches: 3. Germline assignment: CDR1 SGHRS and CDR2 YFSETQ. The CDR3 has 13 residues. CDR3: CASSFLGGETQYF. CDR3 DNA: TGCGCCAGCAGCTTTTTGGGAGGGGAGACCCAGTACTTC.

The rearrangement links TRBV9 to TRBJ1-3, with D possibly TRBD1 on 5 matching bases. The V gene's germline CDR1 is SGDLS and CDR2 YYNGEE. Trimming removed 3 bases from V and 0 bases from J, with 7 bases in between. This CDR3 region has 14 residues. This chain's CDR3 is CASSEGNSGNTIYF. As DNA, the CDR3 is TGTGCCAGCAGCGAGGGGAACTCTGGAAACACCATATATTTT.

The chain couples TRBV7-2 to TRBJ1-5, with 7 bases that match TRBD1. Germline CDR1 is SGHTA and CDR2 is FQGNSA. V shed 4 bases, J shed 10 bases, and the junction held 10 bases outside the gene matches. The CDR3 runs to 14 residues. CDR3 region: CASSSSSDRAPQHF. The CDR3 region has the DNA TGTGCCAGCAGCTCCTCCTCCGACAGGGCCCCCCAGCATTTT.

V usage is TRBV27 and J usage is TRBJ2-2, with 9 bases that match TRBD2. The germline gives CDR1 MNHEY, CDR2 SMNVEV (reference sequence). Trimming took 3 bases from V and 5 from J; bases not matched to a gene: 4. This CDR3 has 15 residues. CDR3 sequence (DNA): TGTGCCAGCAGTTTGGGCCTAGCGGGGACCGGGGAGCTGTTTTTT. Translating it yields CASSLGLAGTGELFF.

The chain combines TRBV5-5 with TRBJ2-1, with a tentative D call TRBD1 (6 bases). CDR3 length: 16 residues. Germline values: CDR1 SGHKS, CDR2 YYEKEE (reference sequence). Trimming removed 1 base at V and 9 bases at J, with 20 bases between. DNA for the CDR3: TGTGCCAGCAGCTTGCAGGGGCCAGGGTGGATAGGTGAGCAGTTCTTC. Translating it yields CASSLQGPGWIGEQFF.

This clone was seen a few times. The chain recombines TRBV19 with TRBJ1-5; D is ambiguous. V was clipped by 0 bases and J by 1 base, with 7 bases between them. Germline V gene data show CDR1 as LNHDA and CDR2 as SQIVND (reference sequence). This CDR3 contains 15 residues. CDR3 amino acids: CASSIDRASNQPQHF. The CDR3 DNA follows: TGTGCCAGTAGTATAGATCGGGCAAGCAATCAGCCCCAGCATTTT.

A single count supports this clone. The gene calls are TRBV7-2 and TRBJ2-3; 13 bases are shared with TRBD2. The CDR3 runs to 16 residues. Germline V gives CDR1 SGHTA, CDR2 FQGNSA. The V and J ends lost 5 bases and 8 bases, in that order; junction bases with no gene match: 10. In nucleotides, the CDR3 is TGTGCCAGCAGCCCGGCGGGACTAGCGGGGATCGTTACGCAGTATTTT. Its translation: CASSPAGLAGIVTQYF.